Listed here are 19 T cell receptor beta chains from one sample, sequenced in a study of cytomegalovirus exposure and HLA in healthy donors. Primers: 60 Vbeta forward and 13 Jbeta reverse. Using immunoSEQ multiplex PCR, the repertoire was profiled, and TCRdb retains in-frame clones only, with some absent. The profile shows about 150,000 clones, roughly 84% of them singletons. Sequencing was performed on PBMCs. The receptor source for this set is a woman under 30 in good health and CMV-seronegative.

This clone appeared a single time. This rearrangement joins TRBV12-5 to TRBJ1-3; D is uncertain. CDR1 and CDR2 from the germline V gene are LGHNT and FRNRAP. This CDR3 spans 19 amino acids. V lost 0 bases and J lost 0, with 18 bases in between. CDR3 loop: CASGLVFGDTGSSGNTIYF. CDR3 coding DNA: TGTGCTAGTGGTTTGGTATTCGGCGACACCGGCAGCTCTGGAAACACCATATATTTT. The full variable domain, its missing parts supplied by reference TRBV12-5 and TRBJ1-3, is DARVTQTPRHKVTEMGQEVTMRCQPILGHNTVFWYRQTMMQGLELLAYFRNRAPLDDSGMPKDRFSAEMPDATLATLKIQPSEPRDSAVYFCASGLVFGDTGSSGNTIYFGEGSWLTVV.

V usage is TRBV6-4 and J usage is TRBJ2-7; 8 positions match TRBD2. The CDR3 totals 17 residues. Trimming removed 4 bases from V and 5 bases from J; junction bases left unmatched: 16. Looked up from germline, CDR1 is MRHNA and CDR2 is SNTAGT. The CDR3 region has the DNA TGTGCCAGCAGTGCCTTCGACCGGACTAGCCGCAAGAACGAGCAGTACTTC. Residues: CASSAFDRTSRKNEQYF.

The gene calls are TRBV10-1 and TRBJ1-3, with 9 bases matching TRBD1. CDR1 and CDR2 (germline): WNHNN, SYGVQD (reference sequence). J gave up 8 bases and V 5 bases, and 7 bases lay outside the gene matches. This CDR3 comprises 14 residues. CDR3 bases: TGCGCCAGCAGTCCCGGGACAGGGAGCCACACCATATATTTT. Protein sequence: CASSPGTGSHTIYF.

The J gene is TRBJ2-2, the V gene TRBV5-1; TRBD2 aligns across 7 bases. CDR3 size: 18 residues. J gave up 0 bases and V 2 bases, and 10 bases lay outside the gene matches. Per germline, CDR1 SGHRS and CDR2 YFSETQ. The CDR3 DNA sequence: TGCGCCAGCAGCTTCCCTTGGGAGGGGAAGGCGAACACCGGGGAGCTGTTTTTT. Translating gives CASSFPWEGKANTGELFF. Full variable domain (rest looked up from reference TRBV5-1 and TRBJ2-2): KAGVTQTPRYLIKTRGQQVTLSCSPISGHRSVSWYQQTPGQGLQFLFEYFSETQRNKGNFPGRFSGRQFSNSRSEMNVSTLELGDSALYLCASSFPWEGKANTGELFFGEGSRLTVL.

This CDR3 reads CASSADPGQGSGVYGYTF. CDR3 nucleotide sequence: TGTGCCAGCAGCGCAGACCCGGGACAGGGGTCTGGGGTCTATGGCTACACCTTC. The chain joins TRBV25-1 to TRBJ1-2, with 10 bases fitting TRBD1. The germline V gene has CDR1 MGHDK and CDR2 SYGVNS. This CDR3 comprises 18 residues. The V gene end was trimmed by 6 bases and the J gene end by 4 bases; junction bases not matched to a gene: 17.

V gene TRBV7-3 combines with J gene TRBJ1-1; D is ambiguous. The germline V and J ends were trimmed by 1 base and 4 bases, with 7 bases remaining between them. The CDR3 is 13 residues long. In germline, CDR1 is SGHTA, CDR2 FQGTGA. DNA of the CDR3: TGTGCCAGCAGCTTAAGGGGAGGCACTGAAGCTTTCTTT. Translation gives CASSLRGGTEAFF.

The chain carries TRBV6-5 and TRBJ2-7, with 7 nucleotides matching TRBD2. CDR1 is MNHEY, CDR2 SVGAGI, per germline. V gave up 6 bases and J gave up 0 bases; unmatched junction bases: 8. The CDR3 is made up of 15 amino acids. In DNA, the CDR3 is TGTGCCAGCAGCCGAAGCGGGATTAGCTCCTACGAGCAGTACTTC. Residues: CASSRSGISSYEQYF.

A few counts support this clone. The gene calls are TRBV28 and TRBJ2-3, with 9 positions matching TRBD1. Germline V gene lookup returns CDR1 MDHEN and CDR2 SYDVKM. With V trimmed by 7 bases and J by 4 bases, 12 bases remained unmatched. There are 16 residues in the CDR3. The CDR3 DNA sequence: TGTGCCAGCACTCCCTGGGGACAGGGTCGATCAGATACGCAGTATTTT. It yields the protein CASTPWGQGRSDTQYF.

The DNA of the CDR3 is TGTGCCAGCACCTCCACCCTGACAGGGAAGAACACCGGGGAGCTGTTTTTT. The encoded protein is CASTSTLTGKNTGELFF. The chain couples TRBV11-3 to TRBJ2-2, with 7 bases identical to TRBD1. CDR1 is SGHNT and CDR2 is YENEEA in the germline V gene. Germline trimming cut 7 bases from V and 1 base from J; bases unmatched to any gene: 12. This CDR3 comprises 17 residues.

The chain links TRBV9 to TRBJ2-5; 9 positions match TRBD2. This CDR3 contains 15 residues. From germline, CDR1 is SGDLS and CDR2 YYNGEE. Trimming at V came to 0 bases and at J to 4 bases, leaving 4 bases not matched to a gene. The CDR3 DNA reads as TGTGCCAGCAGCGTAGGAGGTAGCGGGGGAGAGACCCAGTACTTC. Its translation is CASSVGGSGGETQYF.

This chain joins TRBV14 and TRBJ2-7, with unresolved D. In germline, CDR1 is SGHDN, CDR2 FVKESK. The V end lost 6 bases, the J end lost 5 bases, and 11 bases lay between the germline ends. The CDR3 covers 12 residues. The CDR3 coding sequence is TGTGCCAGCAGTTCTACCCGCCACGAGCAGTACTTC. Translation: CASSSTRHEQYF.

V gene TRBV5-6 combines with J gene TRBJ1-6; D remains unclear. The CDR3 sequence is 16 residues long. Deletions cut 1 base from V and 0 bases from J, with 8 bases between. The germline gives CDR1 SGHDT, CDR2 YYEEEE. The CDR3 loop is CASSLIDSSYNSPLHF. DNA for the CDR3: TGTGCCAGCAGCTTGATCGATAGCTCCTATAATTCACCCCTCCACTTT.

V usage is TRBV28 and J usage is TRBJ1-4; tentative D call: TRBD1 (5 bases). V shed 11 bases and J shed 5 bases, with 18 bases lying between them. This CDR3 contains 14 residues. CDR1 and CDR2 from the germline V gene are MDHEN and SYDVKM. The CDR3 region has the DNA TGTGCCTCTCACGGGGGGACGGTGAATGAAAAACTGTTTTTT. It codes for CASHGGTVNEKLFF.

The chain is built from TRBV10-3 and TRBJ2-2; possible D gene TRBD1, 6 bases. The V gene lost 10 bases and the J gene lost 0 bases, with 18 bases spanning the gap. CDR1 and CDR2 from the germline V gene are ENHRY and SYGVKD. The CDR3 consists of 16 residues. The CDR3 coding sequence is TGTGCCACCCGCTCAGGGGAGCGACCGAACACCGGGGAGCTGTTTTTT. As protein: CATRSGERPNTGELFF.

The chain has TRBV18 and TRBJ2-1, with no clear D. The CDR3 is 16 amino acids. CDR1 is KGHSH, CDR2 LQKENI, per germline. V shed 4 bases and J shed 0 bases, with 13 bases lying between them. The CDR3 DNA reads TGTGCCAGCTCACTGGCCGCATCTTCCTCCTACAATGAGCAGTTCTTC. Translation: CASSLAASSSYNEQFF.

The V call is TRBV2, the J call TRBJ2-5, with 8 bases fitting TRBD2. The CDR3 sequence is 15 residues long. Germline lookup yields CDR1 SNHLY and CDR2 FYNNEI. The ends lost 4 bases at V and 5 bases at J; junction bases unmatched: 9. CDR3: CASSVSRGGRETQYF. The CDR3 DNA reads TGTGCCAGCAGTGTTTCCCGGGGGGGGAGGGAGACCCAGTACTTC.

The rearrangement joins TRBV5-4 to TRBJ2-2; 7 bases map to TRBD2. CDR3 length: 15 amino acids. Germline-derived CDR1 and CDR2 are SGHNT and YYREEE (reference sequence). J was trimmed by 4 bases and V by 3 bases; bases with no gene match: 6. The CDR3 here is CASSWERGATGELFF. The CDR3 DNA reads TGTGCCAGCAGCTGGGAGCGGGGAGCCACCGGGGAGCTGTTTTTT.

This clone was seen only a few times. The chain joins TRBV30 to TRBJ1-2; D unresolved. The CDR3 runs 10 residues. Germline V gene data show CDR1 as GTSNPN and CDR2 as SVGIG (reference sequence). Deletions cut 4 bases from V and 4 bases from J, with 4 bases between. The CDR3: CAWNSYGYTF. CDR3 coding DNA: TGTGCCTGGAACAGCTATGGCTACACCTTC.

This chain uses TRBV18 with TRBJ1-5; maybe TRBD1 (6 bases). This CDR3 region has 14 residues. V lost 3 bases and J 7 bases, leaving 13 bases between the germline ends. Germline V CDR1 and CDR2: KGHSH, LQKENI. The CDR3 is CASSPSRGEQPQHF. The CDR3 DNA reads as TGTGCCAGCTCACCGTCCAGGGGCGAACAGCCCCAGCATTTT.